This entry lists 15 T cell receptor beta chains sequenced from one sample in a study of shared clonotypes between healthy human individuals. The repertoire was sequenced with immunoSEQ multiplex PCR; TCRdb's copy has only in-frame clones and lacks some. The table has about 2.1 million clones, 93% seen once. Naive CD8 populations comprised CD45RO-negative cells positively selected for CCR7, excluding terminally differentiated effector memory CD45RA+ cells. The sequenced sample was naive CD8+ T cells from PBMCs. The receptors originated from a man aged 18 to 30 in good health. Some clones in this sample may be carry-over from other donors' samples.

This clone was counted once. This same CDR3 is encoded by further DNA sequences in the sample. This sequence joins TRBV27 and TRBJ2-7, with unresolved D. The V gene lost 3 bases and the J gene lost 3 bases, with 9 bases spanning the gap. This CDR3 is 13 amino acids long. Germline V CDR1 and CDR2: MNHEY, SMNVEV (reference sequence). The CDR3 sequence is CASSLRQFYEQYF. DNA of the CDR3: TGTGCCAGCAGTTTGAGGCAGTTCTACGAGCAGTACTTC.

The CDR3 sequence is CASSLQREQYF. The CDR3 DNA reads TGTGCCAGCAGCTTACAACGGGAGCAGTACTTC. This sequence joins TRBV7-2 and TRBJ2-7; D gene unclear. Germline V CDR1 and CDR2: SGHTA, FQGNSA. CDR3 length: 11 amino acids. V lost 2 bases to trimming and J lost 7 bases, with 6 bases between them.

The chain carries TRBV28 and TRBJ2-7; 10 bases line up with TRBD2. The CDR3 has 15 residues. Germline loops: CDR1 MDHEN, CDR2 SYDVKM. J lost 3 bases, V lost 6 bases, and 8 bases had no gene match. The CDR3 spells CASSPGTSARYEQYF. In DNA, the CDR3 is TGTGCCAGCAGCCCTGGGACTAGCGCGCGCTACGAGCAGTACTTC. Together with reference TRBV28 and TRBJ2-7, the CDR3 gives the full variable domain: DVKVTQSSRYLVKRTGEKVFLECVQDMDHENMFWYRQDPGLGLRLIYFSYDVKMKEKGDIPEGYSVSREKKERFSLILESASTNQTSMYLCASSPGTSARYEQYFGPGTRLTVT.

The chain joins TRBV13 to TRBJ1-3; 11 bases are a match to TRBD1. CDR3 length equals 17 residues. Trimming removed 4 bases from V and 0 bases from J; junction bases left unmatched: 5. Germline-derived CDR1 and CDR2 are PRHDT and FYEKMQ (reference sequence). The CDR3 spells CASSYGQGAPSGNTIYF. The CDR3 DNA follows: TGTGCCAGCAGCTATGGACAGGGGGCACCCTCTGGAAACACCATATATTTT.

This clone appeared a few times. V usage is TRBV4-3 and J usage is TRBJ1-1; D ambiguous. CDR1 LGHNA and CDR2 YSLEER come from the germline V gene. Deletions cut 1 base from V and 7 bases from J, with 7 bases between. The CDR3 runs to 12 residues. The DNA for the CDR3 is TGCGCCAGCAGCCAAGGCGCAGATGAAGCTTTCTTT. It encodes CASSQGADEAFF.

The chain links TRBV15 to TRBJ2-7; D is unresolved. Trimming took off 2 bases at V and 2 bases at J, with 7 bases between the two ends. The CDR3 is made up of 13 amino acids. Germline lookup yields CDR1 LNHNV and CDR2 YYDKDF (reference sequence). The CDR3 reads CATSRSRPYEQYF. The CDR3 bases are TGTGCCACCAGCAGATCCAGGCCCTACGAGCAGTACTTC.

CDR3 nucleotide sequence: TGTGCCAGCAGCGTAGAGGGCGAGTACACCGGGGAGCTGTTTTTT. Translating gives CASSVEGEYTGELFF. The chain links TRBV9 to TRBJ2-2; no reliable D call. Trimming stripped 0 bases from V and 3 bases from J, with 9 bases between. The CDR3 spans 15 residues. Germline CDR1 SGDLS, CDR2 YYNGEE. Full variable domain (remainder filled in from reference TRBV9 and TRBJ2-2): DSGVTQTPKHLITATGQRVTLRCSPRSGDLSVYWYQQSLDQGLQFLIQYYNGEERAKGNILERFSAQQFPDLHSELNLSSLELGDSALYFCASSVEGEYTGELFFGEGSRLTVL.

This clone was counted once. Other DNA variants within this sample encode the same CDR3. The rearrangement links TRBV14 to TRBJ2-7, with TRBD1 matching 7 bases. The CDR3 is made up of 14 amino acids. V trimming: 1 base; J trimming: 0 bases; junction bases outside the gene matches: 0. Per the germline V gene, CDR1 is SGHDN and CDR2 is FVKESK. The CDR3 DNA follows: TGTGCCAGCAGCCAAGGGACAGGCTCCTACGAGCAGTACTTC. The encoded protein is CASSQGTGSYEQYF.

The chain employs TRBV7-8 and TRBJ2-6, with no clear D. Per the germline V gene, CDR1 is SGHVS and CDR2 is FQNEAQ. Between the trimmed V and J ends, which lost 5 bases and 0 bases, there was a span of 5 bases. There are 14 residues in the CDR3. CDR3 protein: CASSESSGANVLTF. For the CDR3, the DNA is TGTGCCAGCAGCGAATCCTCTGGGGCCAACGTCCTGACTTTC.

The chain has TRBV4-3 and TRBJ2-7, with a tentative D call TRBD2 (6 bases). Germline V gene lookup returns CDR1 LGHNA and CDR2 YSLEER. CDR3 size: 18 residues. The germline V and J ends were trimmed by 0 bases and 1 base, with 19 bases remaining between them. The CDR3 sequence: CASSQDLHMAGRSYEQYF. In DNA form, the CDR3 reads TGCGCCAGCAGCCAAGATCTTCATATGGCAGGGAGGTCCTACGAGCAGTACTTC.

The chain links TRBV5-6 to TRBJ2-2; D gene unclear. This CDR3 comprises 19 residues. The germline CDR1 and CDR2 sequences are SGHDT and YYEEEE. Trimming removed 0 bases from V and 0 bases from J, with 18 bases in between. The CDR3: CASSLAVALGPANTGELFF. The CDR3 region has the DNA TGTGCCAGCAGCTTGGCCGTAGCTTTAGGCCCCGCGAACACCGGGGAGCTGTTTTTT. Full variable domain (missing parts from reference TRBV5-6 and TRBJ2-2): DAGVTQSPTHLIKTRGQQVTLRCSPKSGHDTVSWYQQALGQGPQFIFQYYEEEERQRGNFPDRFSGHQFPNYSSELNVNALLLGDSALYLCASSLAVALGPANTGELFFGEGSRLTVL.

This chain connects TRBV10-3 to TRBJ2-7; D gene uncertain. The ends were cut back, 0 bases at V and 2 bases at J, with 8 bases in the middle. CDR3 length: 14 amino acids. Germline CDR1 ENHRY, CDR2 SYGVKD. The CDR3 nucleotides read TGTGCCATCAGTGAGTCGGCCAGTACCTACGAGCAGTACTTC. Translation gives CAISESASTYEQYF.

Comments on this clone: Other nucleotide sequences from this sample produce the same CDR3. The rearrangement joins TRBV7-9 to TRBJ2-7; D gene uncertain. CDR3 size: 12 residues. Deletions cut 9 bases from V and 4 bases from J, with 13 bases between. Germline V gene data show CDR1 as SEHNR and CDR2 as FQNEAQ (reference sequence). The CDR3: CASSDLTYEQYF. DNA of the CDR3: TGTGCCAGTAGTGATCTGACTTACGAGCAGTACTTC.

This clone has just one count. The rearrangement joins TRBV4-1 to TRBJ1-1, with 8 nucleotides matching TRBD1. Germline V CDR1 and CDR2: MGHRA, YSYEKL. The length of the CDR3 is 16 residues. J was trimmed by 0 bases and V by 7 bases; bases with no gene match: 10. Here the CDR3 DNA reads TGCGCCAGCAAAGAGAGGACAGGGTCCATGAACACTGAAGCTTTCTTT. Its protein product is CASKERTGSMNTEAFF.

The V gene is TRBV7-9, the J gene TRBJ2-7, with 7 nucleotides matching TRBD1. Trimming at V came to 5 bases and at J to 2 bases, leaving 6 bases not matched to a gene. Per germline, CDR1 SEHNR and CDR2 FQNEAQ (reference sequence). The CDR3 is 14 amino acids. Written as DNA, the CDR3 is TGTGCCAGCAGCACCCGGACAGGACCCTACGAGCAGTACTTC. This encodes CASSTRTGPYEQYF.